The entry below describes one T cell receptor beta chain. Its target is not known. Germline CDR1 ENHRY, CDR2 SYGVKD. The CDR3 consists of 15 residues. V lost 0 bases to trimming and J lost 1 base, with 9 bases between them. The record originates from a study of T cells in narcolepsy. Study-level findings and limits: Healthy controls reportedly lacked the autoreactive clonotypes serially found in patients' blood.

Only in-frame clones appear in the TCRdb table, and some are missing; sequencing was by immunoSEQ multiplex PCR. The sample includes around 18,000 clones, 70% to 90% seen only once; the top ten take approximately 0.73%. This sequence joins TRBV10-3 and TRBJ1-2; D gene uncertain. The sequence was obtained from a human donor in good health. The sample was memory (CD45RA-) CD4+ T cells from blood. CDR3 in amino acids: CAISESNLINYGYTF. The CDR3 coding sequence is TGTGCCATCAGTGAGTCGAACCTCATTAACTATGGCTACACCTTC.